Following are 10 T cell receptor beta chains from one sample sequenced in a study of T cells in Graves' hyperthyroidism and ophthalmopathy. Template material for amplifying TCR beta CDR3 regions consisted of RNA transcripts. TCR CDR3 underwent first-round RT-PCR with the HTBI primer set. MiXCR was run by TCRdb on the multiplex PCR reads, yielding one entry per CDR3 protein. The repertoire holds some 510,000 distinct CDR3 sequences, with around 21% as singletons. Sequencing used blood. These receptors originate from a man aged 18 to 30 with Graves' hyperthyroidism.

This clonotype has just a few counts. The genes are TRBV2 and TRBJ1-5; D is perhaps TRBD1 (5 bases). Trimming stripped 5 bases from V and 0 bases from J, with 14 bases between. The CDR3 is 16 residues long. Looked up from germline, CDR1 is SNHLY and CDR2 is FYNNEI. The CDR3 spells CASSRRGDDSNQPQHF. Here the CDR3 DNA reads TGTGCCAGCAGTCGTCGTGGGGACGATAGCAATCAGCCCCAGCATTTT.

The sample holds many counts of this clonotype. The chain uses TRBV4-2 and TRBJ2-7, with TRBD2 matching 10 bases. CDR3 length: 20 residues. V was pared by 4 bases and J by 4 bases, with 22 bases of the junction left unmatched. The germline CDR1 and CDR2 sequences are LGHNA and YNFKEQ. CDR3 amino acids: CASSPLGHWAAGGPNYEQYF. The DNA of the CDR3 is TGTGCCAGCAGCCCCCTTGGGCACTGGGCAGCGGGGGGGCCGAATTACGAGCAGTACTTC.

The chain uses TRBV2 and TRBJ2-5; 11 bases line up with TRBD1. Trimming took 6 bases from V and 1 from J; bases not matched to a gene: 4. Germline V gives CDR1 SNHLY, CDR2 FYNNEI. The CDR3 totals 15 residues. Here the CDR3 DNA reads TGTGCCAGCAGAGCAGGACAGGGGGCCCAAGAGACCCAGTACTTC. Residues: CASRAGQGAQETQYF.

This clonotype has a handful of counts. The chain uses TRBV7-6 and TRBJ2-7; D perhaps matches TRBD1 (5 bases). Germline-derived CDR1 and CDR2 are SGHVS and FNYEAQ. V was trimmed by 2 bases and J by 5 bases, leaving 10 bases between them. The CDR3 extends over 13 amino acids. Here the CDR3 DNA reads TGTGCCAGCAGCTTATATGACAGAGACGAGCAGTACTTC. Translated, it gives CASSLYDRDEQYF.

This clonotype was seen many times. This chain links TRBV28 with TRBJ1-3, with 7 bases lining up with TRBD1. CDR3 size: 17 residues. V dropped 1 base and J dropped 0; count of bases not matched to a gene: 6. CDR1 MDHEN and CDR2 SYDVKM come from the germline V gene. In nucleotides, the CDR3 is TGTGCCAGCAGTTTATCCCCGACAGGGTACTCTGGAAACACCATATATTTT. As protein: CASSLSPTGYSGNTIYF.

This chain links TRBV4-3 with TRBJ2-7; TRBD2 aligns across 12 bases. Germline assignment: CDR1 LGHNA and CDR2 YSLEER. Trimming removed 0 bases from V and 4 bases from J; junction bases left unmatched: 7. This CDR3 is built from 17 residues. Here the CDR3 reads CASSQDLGLAGIYEQYF. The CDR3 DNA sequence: TGCGCCAGCAGCCAAGATTTAGGACTAGCGGGAATTTACGAGCAGTACTTC.

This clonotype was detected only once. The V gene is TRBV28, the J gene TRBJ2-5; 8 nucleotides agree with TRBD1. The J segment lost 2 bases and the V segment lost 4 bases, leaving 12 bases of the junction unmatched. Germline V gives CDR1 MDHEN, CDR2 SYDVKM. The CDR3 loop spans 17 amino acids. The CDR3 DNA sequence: TGTGCCAGCAGTTCCCTCGGACAGGGCGAAGTACAAGAGACCCAGTACTTC. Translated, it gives CASSSLGQGEVQETQYF.

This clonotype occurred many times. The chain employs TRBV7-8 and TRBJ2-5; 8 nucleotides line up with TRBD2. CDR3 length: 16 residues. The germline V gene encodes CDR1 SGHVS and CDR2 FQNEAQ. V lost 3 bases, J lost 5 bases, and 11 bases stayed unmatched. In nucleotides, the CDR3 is TGTGCCAGCAGCTTCAGAGCGGTCGGGGGGGGCGAGACCCAGTACTTC. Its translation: CASSFRAVGGGETQYF. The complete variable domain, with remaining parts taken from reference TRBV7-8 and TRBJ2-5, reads GAGVSQSPRYKVAKRGQDVALRCDPISGHVSLFWYQQALGQGPEFLTYFQNEAQLDKSGLPSDRFFAERPEGSVSTLKIQRTQQEDSAVYLCASSFRAVGGGETQYFGPGTRLLVL.

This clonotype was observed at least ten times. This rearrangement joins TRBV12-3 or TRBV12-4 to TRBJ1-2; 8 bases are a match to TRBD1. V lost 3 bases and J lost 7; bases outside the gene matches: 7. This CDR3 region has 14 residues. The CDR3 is CASSLAGGQSGYTF. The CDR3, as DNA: TGTGCCAGCAGTTTGGCAGGGGGCCAGTCTGGCTACACCTTC.

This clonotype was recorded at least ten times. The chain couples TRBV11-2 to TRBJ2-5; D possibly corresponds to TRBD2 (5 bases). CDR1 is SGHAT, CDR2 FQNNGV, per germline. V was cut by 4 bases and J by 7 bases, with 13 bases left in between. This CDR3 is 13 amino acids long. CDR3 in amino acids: CASSYARRGTQYF. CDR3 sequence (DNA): TGTGCCAGCAGCTACGCACGCCGGGGGACCCAGTACTTC. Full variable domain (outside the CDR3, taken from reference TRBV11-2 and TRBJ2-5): EAGVAQSPRYKIIEKRQSVAFWCNPISGHATLYWYQQILGQGPKLLIQFQNNGVVDDSQLPKDRFSAERLKGVDSTLKIQPAKLEDSAVYLCASSYARRGTQYFGPGTRLLVL.